A single T cell receptor beta chain is shown here with its context. This sample was included in a study of blood T cell repertoires in COVID-19. Study summary: Samples taken during acute and convalescent COVID-19 were collected in the United States, Italy and Spain.

Original processing methods: Quantification of nucleated cells was approximated via reference gene primer amplification. The protocol was immunoSEQ multiplex PCR, while the TCRdb copy is restricted to in-frame clones and leaves out a portion. That table furnishes V, J and clone size, whereas the DNA furnished D and trimming. This table holds a few hundred thousand clones, approximately 87% found once. The CDR3 length is 13 residues. Germline V CDR1 and CDR2: SNHLY, FYNNEI. Trimming cost V 7 bases and J 8 bases, with 17 bases left between them. The sequence came from a woman between 50 and 59 years old who had recovered from COVID-19. V gene TRBV2 combines with J gene TRBJ1-1; TRBD1 is a possible D gene (5 bases). The sequenced sample was peripheral blood. The CDR3 sequence: CASTQTRDGEAFF. CDR3 nucleotide sequence: TGTGCCAGCACCCAGACTAGGGACGGCGAAGCTTTCTTT.